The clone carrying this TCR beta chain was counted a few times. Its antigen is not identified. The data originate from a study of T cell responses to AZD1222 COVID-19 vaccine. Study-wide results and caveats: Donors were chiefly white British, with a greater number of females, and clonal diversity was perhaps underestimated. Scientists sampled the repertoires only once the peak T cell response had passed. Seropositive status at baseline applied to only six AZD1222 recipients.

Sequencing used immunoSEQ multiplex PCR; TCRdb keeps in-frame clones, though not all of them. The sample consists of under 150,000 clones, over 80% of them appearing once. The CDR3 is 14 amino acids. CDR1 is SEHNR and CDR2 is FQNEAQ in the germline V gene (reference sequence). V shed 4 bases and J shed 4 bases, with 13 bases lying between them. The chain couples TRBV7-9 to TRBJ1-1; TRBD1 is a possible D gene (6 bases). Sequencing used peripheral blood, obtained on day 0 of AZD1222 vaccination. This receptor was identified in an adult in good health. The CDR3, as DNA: TGTGCCAGCAGCTCACTGCGGGGGCGCACTGAAGCTTTCTTT. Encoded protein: CASSSLRGRTEAFF.